Listed here are 7 T cell receptor beta chains from one sample, sequenced in a study of blood T cell repertoires in COVID-19. Only in-frame clones appear in the TCRdb table, and some are missing; sequencing was by immunoSEQ multiplex PCR. This table holds 200,000 or so clones, around 85% found once. The material sequenced was peripheral blood. Receptor source: a man aged 55 to 70 with COVID-19, enrolled during active disease.

This clone was picked up one time. V usage is TRBV18 and J usage is TRBJ2-2; 7 bases are shared with TRBD1. V lost 6 bases, J lost 0 bases, and 4 bases stayed unmatched. This CDR3 has 15 residues. From germline, CDR1 is KGHSH and CDR2 LQKENI. The CDR3: CASSPDRANTGELFF. DNA for the CDR3: TGTGCCAGCTCGCCCGACAGGGCGAACACCGGGGAGCTGTTTTTT. The full variable domain, completed using reference TRBV18 and TRBJ2-2, is NAGVMQNPRHLVRRRGQEARLRCSPMKGHSHVYWYRQLPEEGLKFMVYLQKENIIDESGMPKERFSAEFPKEGPSILRIQQVVRGDSAAYFCASSPDRANTGELFFGEGSRLTVL.

The chain links TRBV25-1 to TRBJ1-3, with D perhaps TRBD1 (5 bases). The germline CDR1 and CDR2 sequences are MGHDK and SYGVNS. The V and J ends lost 3 bases and 2 bases respectively, with 11 bases between them. CDR3 length: 15 amino acids. In nucleotides, the CDR3 is TGTGCCAGCAGTGATTTAGGGACTACTGGAAACACCATATATTTT. Protein sequence: CASSDLGTTGNTIYF.

This clone appeared a single time. The V and J genes are TRBV19 and TRBJ2-2; a weak D match, TRBD1 (6 bases). The germline V gene encodes CDR1 LNHDA and CDR2 SQIVND (reference sequence). Trimming left V 4 bases short and J 6 bases short, with 12 bases between. The CDR3 is 14 residues long. The CDR3 sequence is CASSRTAYAGELFF. Here the CDR3 DNA reads TGTGCCAGTAGTAGGACAGCCTATGCCGGGGAGCTGTTTTTT.

The chain couples TRBV9 to TRBJ2-7; D is unresolved. Trimming stripped 0 bases from V and 0 bases from J, with 7 bases between. Germline-derived CDR1 and CDR2 are SGDLS and YYNGEE. The CDR3 totals 14 residues. This chain's CDR3 is CASSVGWSSYEQYF. CDR3 DNA: TGTGCCAGCAGCGTAGGATGGAGCTCCTACGAGCAGTACTTC.

The chain is built from TRBV5-4 and TRBJ2-5, with D tentatively TRBD2 (6 bases). CDR3 length: 16 residues. From germline, CDR1 is SGHNT and CDR2 YYREEE (reference sequence). Trimming took 4 bases from V and 7 from J, leaving 23 bases between them. The DNA for the CDR3 is TGTGCCAGCAGCCCCGGTGGGGGAGGAGCGAAGGGGACCCAGTACTTC. Encoded protein: CASSPGGGGAKGTQYF.

This clone was detected only a few times. The chain couples TRBV28 to TRBJ1-4; 7 bases match TRBD1. V lost 6 bases to trimming and J lost 7 bases; unmatched junction nucleotides: 11. Per germline, CDR1 MDHEN and CDR2 SYDVKM. CDR3 length equals 15 residues. CDR3 sequence reads: CASRDQGGRGEKLFF. DNA for the CDR3: TGTGCCAGCAGGGACCAGGGGGGCAGGGGTGAAAAACTGTTTTTT.

The chain links TRBV6-1 to TRBJ2-7, with D possibly being TRBD2 (5 bases). V was clipped by 3 bases and J by 5 bases, with 17 bases between them. The CDR3 covers 15 residues. Germline CDR1 is MNHNS and CDR2 is SASEGT. The CDR3 nucleotides read TGTGCCAGCAGTGAGCAGCTCAGTGGGAGTAACGAGCAGTACTTC. This codes for CASSEQLSGSNEQYF.